These T cell receptor beta chains were read from a single sample in a study of shared clonotypes between healthy human individuals. Produced via immunoSEQ multiplex PCR; TCRdb's table is partial and in-frame only. The table records more than 2 million clones, 95% of them present only once. Sequencing input: naive CD4+ T cells sorted from blood. These receptors all come from a man younger than 35 in good health. Both conserved end residues are part of each CDR3. Fields, in order: J gene, CDR3 length, clone size, V gene, D gene, CDR3 DNA, CDR3 protein. D genes are given only for firm matches. For some rows the clone size is stated as once, few or many, or as a class when expanded; others skip it.

TRBJ2-7	14	.	TRBV29-1	TRBD1	TGCAGCGTTGCCCGGGACAGGGGAGGCTACGAGCAGTACTTC	CSVARDRGGYEQYF
TRBJ2-1	12	once	TRBV6-6	.	TGTGCCAGCAGTCCGGGGAACAATGAGCAGTTCTTC	CASSPGNNEQFF
TRBJ2-5	15	.	TRBV6-5	TRBD2	TGTGCCAGCAGTTACTCGACTAGCGGGACGGGGGGCCAGTACTTC	CASSYSTSGTGGQYF
TRBJ1-1	13	.	TRBV18	TRBD1	TGTGCCAGCTCGGGGGACAGGAACACTGAAGCTTTCTTT	CASSGDRNTEAFF
TRBJ2-7	14	.	TRBV18	TRBD1	TGTGCCAGCTCACCAGGACAGGGGTCCTACGAGCAGTACTTC	CASSPGQGSYEQYF
TRBJ2-3	15	few	TRBV5-1	.	TGCGCCAGCACCCCCGTGGCGGGAAACACAGATACGCAGTATTTT	CASTPVAGNTDTQYF
TRBJ1-6	16	.	TRBV27	.	TGTGCCAGCAGTTCTGGGGGGTACCCGTATAATTCACCCCTCCACTTT	CASSSGGYPYNSPLHF
TRBJ1-2	14	.	TRBV7-2	.	TGTGCCAGCAGCTCCTGGGCCGAAACGGGCGGCTACACCTTC	CASSSWAETGGYTF
TRBJ2-7	16	.	TRBV4-3	TRBD2	TGCGCCAGCAGCCAAGATGTGGCGGGAGGGCCGCAAGAGCAGTACTTC	CASSQDVAGGPQEQYF
TRBJ2-3	17	.	TRBV18	TRBD2	TGTGCCAGCTCACCACGGGCTAGCGGGAGTAAGACAGATACGCAGTATTTT	CASSPRASGSKTDTQYF
TRBJ2-2	18	.	TRBV5-4	TRBD2	TGTGCCAGCAGCCCTCTCCTCAAGCGGGAGATCGGCACCGGGGAGCTGTTTTTT	CASSPLLKREIGTGELFF
TRBJ2-3	16	.	TRBV1	.	TGCACCAGCCCCCCCGGCCGGGACAGGGACACAGATACGCAGTATTTT	CTSPPGRDRDTDTQYF
TRBJ1-1	12	.	TRBV28	.	TGTGCCAGCAGTTTATCTGGCCGGGAGGCTTTCTTT	CASSLSGREAFF
TRBJ1-6	14	.	TRBV6-5	TRBD1	TGTGCCAGCAGTCGTGACAGGGTTGGTTCACCCCTCCACTTT	CASSRDRVGSPLHF
TRBJ2-5	16	.	TRBV27	.	TGTGCCAGCAGTTTATCTCCAGGGACTCGAGGAGAGACCCAGTACTTC	CASSLSPGTRGETQYF
TRBJ2-3	16	.	TRBV10-3	TRBD2	TGTGCCATCAAACCCTGGGGTAGCGGGAGCACAGATACGCAGTATTTT	CAIKPWGSGSTDTQYF
TRBJ1-5	13	.	TRBV2	TRBD1	TGTGCCAGCAACACAGGGGGGAATCAGCCCCAGCATTTT	CASNTGGNQPQHF
TRBJ2-7	16	.	TRBV4-2	.	TGTGCCAGCAGCCAAGATCGCCGTTCCGGCACCTACGAGCAGTACTTC	CASSQDRRSGTYEQYF
TRBJ1-4	15	.	TRBV7-2	TRBD1	TGTGCCAGCAGCTCGACAGGGGGATCTAATGAAAAACTGTTTTTT	CASSSTGGSNEKLFF
TRBJ1-1	14	.	TRBV6-5	.	TGTGCCAGCAGTTACTCGAGACGCAGCACTGAAGCTTTCTTT	CASSYSRRSTEAFF
TRBJ1-1	13	.	TRBV6-5	TRBD1	TGTGCCAGCCAGGGGGGCGGGAACACTGAAGCTTTCTTT	CASQGGGNTEAFF
TRBJ2-5	14	once	TRBV10-3	.	TGTGCCATCAGTGAGTCGCTGGCCCAAGAGACCCAGTACTTC	CAISESLAQETQYF
TRBJ1-2	13	.	TRBV6-5	.	TGTGCCAGCAGTTACAGACCGAGCTATGGCTACACCTTC	CASSYRPSYGYTF
TRBJ2-3	14	.	TRBV6-5	.	TGTGCCAGCAGTCGCCTCCCGGGCACAGATACGCAGTATTTT	CASSRLPGTDTQYF
TRBJ1-4	15	.	TRBV4-2	TRBD1	TGTGCCAGCAGCCCATCGGGACAGGCGAATGAAAAACTGTTTTTT	CASSPSGQANEKLFF
TRBJ1-3	14	many	TRBV30	.	TGTGCCTGGGGCGACCGCTACTCTGGAAACACCATATATTTT	CAWGDRYSGNTIYF
TRBJ2-7	16	.	TRBV11-2	.	TGTGCCAGCAGCGCCACTAAGGTTGGTCGGCCCGGCGAGCAGTACTTC	CASSATKVGRPGEQYF
TRBJ2-7	15	.	TRBV7-2	TRBD1	TGTGCCAGCAGCTTAATCGGGACAGGGCACTACGAGCAGTACTTC	CASSLIGTGHYEQYF
TRBJ2-7	13	.	TRBV5-4	.	TGTGCCAGCAGCTTGGGGGTGAGGGACGAGCAGTACTTC	CASSLGVRDEQYF